This TCR beta chain was profiled in a study of blood T cell repertoires in COVID-19. Study summary: Sites across the United States, Italy and Spain contributed samples from acute and convalescent COVID-19.

Those enrolled, adults aged roughly 18 to 89 years, came from some 23 US areas. Clinical history as reported by participants underpinned cohort assignment. Original processing notes: The assay estimated nucleated cells by amplifying reference gene primers. The table came from immunoSEQ multiplex PCR; TCRdb's copy has only in-frame clones and leaves some out. V and J calls plus clone size are reproduced from that table; the DNA served to infer D and trimming. Of a few hundred thousand clones listed, around nine tenths were seen once; the top ten hold 1.4%. This clone was seen just once. The CDR3 contains 14 residues. V trimming: 6 bases; J trimming: 4 bases; junction bases outside the gene matches: 2. The germline V gene encodes CDR1 KGHDR and CDR2 SFDVKD.

This chain joins TRBV24-1 and TRBJ2-1, with TRBD2 matching over 10 bases. The sample comprised PBMCs or T cells enriched from blood (not recorded which). The receptor comes from a woman under 30 who had been exposed to COVID-19. The CDR3 here is CATSSGRGYNEQFF. The CDR3 DNA is TGTGCCACCAGTAGCGGGAGGGGATACAATGAGCAGTTCTTC.